This T cell receptor (beta chain) was captured by sequencing in a study of T cells after yellow fever vaccination. At the level of the study: Those fractions that held only low numbers of cells were prepared using the SMART-Seq v4 Ultra Low Input RNA kit.

As to this clonotype: What it recognizes is unknown.

This CDR3 contains 14 residues. The V end was cut by 1 base, the J end by 4 bases, with 10 bases between. They built TCR cDNA with 5'RACE template switching, a step that put in a universal primer site and UMIs. TCRdb re-derived calls from the 5' RACE reads in MiXCR, one entry per CDR3 protein. The sample shows a few hundred thousand distinct CDR3 sequences, under 5% of them seen only once. General observations from the study: Peak timing came faster in the weaker secondary response, day 5 versus 15. Across the CD4 and CD8 compartments, a small share of clonotypes was present in both.

The sequencing used PBMCs, collected 5 days after the yellow fever booster vaccination. This sequence joins TRBV12-3 or TRBV12-4 and TRBJ1-2, with D possibly being TRBD1 (6 bases). The TCR comes from a man between 18 and 35 years old who received the YFV17D yellow fever vaccine. CDR3 bases: TGTGCCAGCAGTTTAGTCAGGGGATCCTATGGCTACACCTTC. Translated: CASSLVRGSYGYTF.